The 20 T cell receptor beta chains listed next were all sequenced from one sample in a study of T cell repertoires in cytomegalovirus infection (dated by TCRdb to the late 2010s). The reads were generated on an Illumina HiSeq 1500. The raw public reads went through TCRdb reprocessing: fastp at Q25, MiXCR clone calling, in-frame beta chains kept. A single entry per CDR3 protein holds the most common genes and DNA from its merged rows. The sample table contains around 170,000 distinct CDR3 sequences; only one count was recorded for 13% to 15% of them. Of the sample, roughly a quarter falls within the top ten clones. Material for sequencing was PBMCs. The receptors derive from a human donor in good health (CMV status not recorded). Some clones in this sample may be carry-over from other donors' samples.

This clonotype was found a few times. V gene TRBV29-1 combines with J gene TRBJ2-2; D perhaps matches TRBD1 (5 bases). CDR1 is SQVTM, CDR2 ANQGSEA, per germline. The CDR3 runs 14 residues. The V and J ends lost 4 bases and 0 bases respectively, with 9 bases between them. In DNA, the CDR3 is TGCAGCGTTGTGGACATCGCGAACACCGGGGAGCTGTTTTTT. It specifies CSVVDIANTGELFF.

There are many counts of this clonotype. The rearrangement uses TRBV4-1 and TRBJ1-6; TRBD1 agrees at 10 bases. V was pared by 3 bases and J by 8 bases, with 4 bases of the junction left unmatched. CDR3 size: 15 residues. CDR1 is MGHRA, CDR2 YSYEKL, per germline. As DNA, the CDR3 is TGCGCCAGCAGCCACGAGGGGACAGGGGATTCACCCCTCCACTTT. Translation gives CASSHEGTGDSPLHF.

The chain joins TRBV28 to TRBJ1-2, with D perhaps matching TRBD1 (5 bases). V was clipped by 3 bases and J by 8 bases, with 10 bases between them. Germline V gene data show CDR1 as MDHEN and CDR2 as SYDVKM. CDR3 size: 12 residues. CDR3 in DNA: TGTGCCAGCAGTTTTAGGGGAGAGGGCTACACCTTC. Translation: CASSFRGEGYTF.

This clonotype was recorded at least ten times. The chain links TRBV7-6 to TRBJ2-1; tentative D call: TRBD1 (5 bases). The V gene's germline CDR1 is SGHVS and CDR2 FNYEAQ. Trimming removed 5 bases at V and 9 bases at J, with 14 bases between. This CDR3 has 13 residues. This CDR3 is CASSPGHLLEQFF. The CDR3 DNA sequence: TGTGCCAGCAGCCCAGGACACTTACTTGAGCAGTTCTTC.

This chain uses TRBV2 with TRBJ2-1; 8 bases align to TRBD2. Germline CDR1 is SNHLY and CDR2 is FYNNEI. Trimming at V came to 5 bases and at J to 9 bases, leaving 3 bases not matched to a gene. CDR3 length equals 12 residues. The chain's CDR3 is CASSIAGTEQFF. CDR3 in DNA: TGTGCCAGCAGTATAGCGGGGACTGAGCAGTTCTTC.

This clonotype was seen repeatedly, ten times or more. The V gene is TRBV7-8, the J gene TRBJ2-1; D gene ambiguous. CDR1 is SGHVS and CDR2 is FQNEAQ in the germline V gene. V was clipped by 7 bases and J by 2 bases, with 12 bases between them. There are 14 residues in the CDR3. Here the CDR3 DNA reads TGTGCCAGCAACCCAACGAGGACCTACAATGAGCAGTTCTTC. Residues: CASNPTRTYNEQFF.

This clonotype came up many times. The chain couples TRBV7-8 to TRBJ2-1; a weak D match, TRBD2 (6 bases). The CDR3 consists of 13 residues. Trimming shortened V by 5 bases and J by 6 bases, and 11 bases separated the two germline ends. Germline V gene sequence: CDR1 SGHVS, CDR2 FQNEAQ. CDR3 amino acids: CASSAGPFNEQFF. CDR3 DNA: TGTGCCAGCAGCGCGGGACCCTTCAATGAGCAGTTCTTC.

This clonotype appeared a few times. The J gene is TRBJ1-6, the V gene TRBV6-5; no definite D call. Germline CDR1 reads MNHEY; CDR2 reads SVGAGI. This CDR3 spans 15 amino acids. The V and J ends lost 6 bases and 4 bases respectively, with 13 bases between them. CDR3 in amino acids: CASSNIMAYNSPLHF. The CDR3 nucleotides are TGTGCCAGCAGCAATATCATGGCTTATAATTCACCCCTCCACTTT.

Regarding this clonotype: Since a much larger clone is just one base distant, this may be a read error. The gene calls are TRBV12-3 or TRBV12-4 and TRBJ1-1; D is unresolved. The length of the CDR3 is 15 residues. CDR3 sequence: CASSFRRSQFTEASF. The CDR3 region has the DNA TGTGCCAGCAGTTTTCGTCGCTCCCAATTTACTGAAGCTTCCTTT.

The V and J genes are TRBV6-6 and TRBJ1-5, with TRBD1 as a possible D gene (5 bases). The CDR3 has 14 amino acids. The germline gives CDR1 MNHNY, CDR2 SVGAGI (reference sequence). Trimming took 2 bases from V and 5 from J, leaving 10 bases between them. CDR3 coding DNA: TGTGCCAGCAGTTACCAGGGTTTCGATCAGCCCCAGCATTTT. Its protein is CASSYQGFDQPQHF.

This clonotype was counted many times. V is TRBV7-9 and J is TRBJ2-1, with D tentatively TRBD2 (6 bases). There are 16 residues in the CDR3. Germline V gene sequence: CDR1 SEHNR, CDR2 FQNEAQ (reference sequence). V dropped 5 bases and J dropped 0 bases, with 14 bases sitting between them. The DNA for the CDR3 is TGTGCCAGCAGCATACGTAGCGGACCCTCCTACAATGAGCAGTTCTTC. It codes for CASSIRSGPSYNEQFF.

This clonotype was seen more than once but under ten times. The J gene is TRBJ2-5, the V gene TRBV14; 11 nucleotides match TRBD2. The junction had 5 bases not matched to a gene; V was cut back by 0 bases and J by 5 bases. The germline gives CDR1 SGHDN, CDR2 FVKESK. The length of the CDR3 is 16 residues. In DNA form, the CDR3 reads TGTGCCAGCAGCCAAGAGTTGGCTAGCGGGAGGGAGACCCAGTACTTC. This gives the protein CASSQELASGRETQYF.

This chain links TRBV29-1 with TRBJ1-2; 7 bases are shared with TRBD1. The junction had 8 bases not matched to a gene; V was cut back by 3 bases and J by 7 bases. The CDR3 contains 13 residues. Germline CDR1 SQVTM, CDR2 ANQGSEA. CDR3 coding DNA: TGCAGCGTTGACTTGGACAGGAAGAGTGGCTACACCTTC. It codes for CSVDLDRKSGYTF.

Of note for this clonotype: The conserved phenylalanine or tryptophan normally closing the CDR3 is absent here, so this likely arose from a read error. The chain has TRBV28 and TRBJ2-6, with 10 bases aligning to TRBD2. The CDR3 contains 18 residues. The V and J ends lost 5 bases and 0 bases, in that order; junction bases with no gene match: 7. CDR1 is MDHEN and CDR2 is SYDVKM in the germline V gene. The CDR3 protein is CASSGASGGRSGANVLTS. CDR3 coding DNA: TGTGCCAGCAGTGGGGCTAGCGGGGGCCGCTCTGGGGCCAACGTCCTGACTTCC.

To note about this clonotype: The junction does not match germline at one end; this may be a read error. The rearrangement uses TRBV28 and TRBJ2-7; D tentatively reads TRBD1 or TRBD2 (5 bases each). The CDR3 consists of 13 residues. Germline V lookup: CDR1 MDHEN, CDR2 SYDVKM. The CDR3 here is CAVSRDGALGWDF. The CDR3 DNA is TGTGCCGTCTCCCGGGACGGTGCCCTGGGTTGGGACTTC.

There are many counts of this clonotype. The V and J genes are TRBV7-2 and TRBJ2-7; TRBD2 is a possible D gene (5 bases). Deletions cut 1 base from V and 5 bases from J, with 12 bases between. Germline CDR1 and CDR2: SGHTA and FQGNSA. The CDR3 length is 14 residues. The CDR3 is CASSLGRPVDEQYF. The DNA for the CDR3 is TGTGCCAGCAGCTTAGGGAGGCCCGTCGACGAGCAGTACTTC.

This clonotype occurred many times. This chain joins TRBV7-8 and TRBJ1-1; no reliable D call. Trimming removed 3 bases from V and 6 bases from J, with 17 bases in between. Germline CDR1 reads SGHVS; CDR2 reads FQNEAQ. The CDR3 totals 15 residues. CDR3 sequence reads: CASSFRGKEVPEAFF. CDR3 DNA: TGTGCCAGCAGCTTCCGGGGTAAGGAAGTACCTGAAGCTTTCTTT.

This clonotype was seen repeatedly, ten times or more. The chain carries TRBV7-6 and TRBJ2-1; 9 bases are a match to TRBD2. Germline values: CDR1 SGHVS, CDR2 FNYEAQ. The CDR3 is 18 amino acids. After removal of 1 base from V and 8 bases from J, the junction contained 15 bases not matched to a gene. The CDR3 spells CASSLGTSGGPLVYEQFF. DNA for the CDR3: TGTGCCAGCAGCTTAGGTACCAGCGGGGGGCCTTTAGTGTATGAGCAGTTCTTC.

Many counts were recorded for this clonotype. V is TRBV5-4 and J is TRBJ2-4, with D perhaps matching TRBD2 (6 bases). CDR1 is SGHNT and CDR2 is YYREEE in the germline V gene (reference sequence). This CDR3 is 16 amino acids long. V gave up 2 bases and J gave up 1 base, with 13 bases separating them. DNA for the CDR3: TGTGCCAGCAGCTTCGCGCAGGGAGGTGCCAAAAACATTCAGTACTTC. Translated: CASSFAQGGAKNIQYF.

This clonotype appeared many times. The chain joins TRBV28 to TRBJ1-1; D possibly corresponds to TRBD1 (6 bases). The CDR3 has 18 residues. Deletions cut 1 base from V and 2 bases from J, with 20 bases between. Germline CDR1 reads MDHEN; CDR2 reads SYDVKM. CDR3 protein: CASSLSWGPFDLNTEAFF. As DNA, the CDR3 is TGTGCCAGCAGTTTATCGTGGGGGCCCTTCGACCTAAACACTGAAGCTTTCTTT. The variable domain in full, completed from reference TRBV28 and TRBJ1-1, reads DVKVTQSSRYLVKRTGEKVFLECVQDMDHENMFWYRQDPGLGLRLIYFSYDVKMKEKGDIPEGYSVSREKKERFSLILESASTNQTSMYLCASSLSWGPFDLNTEAFFGQGTRLTVV.